This T cell receptor beta chain was retrieved from a study of tumor-infiltrating lymphocytes in primary liver carcinoma. Study context: Staging of the tumors gave T1-T3 N0M0, with widths of roughly 4.2 to 11 cm.

V was cut by 4 bases and J by 10 bases, with 24 bases left in between. Germline CDR1 SGHRS, CDR2 YFSETQ. The CDR3 extends over 16 amino acids. The tissue used was unsorted bulk material of roughly 17-34 mg. RNA and DNA were co-extracted from it with the AllPrep DNA/RNA mini kit. Study conclusions and caveats: Pairs of tumor regions overlapped more than tumor-adjacent and tumor-blood pairs did. It was in tumors, not blood, that the top-250-clone fraction was significantly higher (p = 0.039). Roughly 7.5-24% of top clones, and no more, occurred in all five tumor regions.

Note on this clonotype: The antigen is not known.

With a constant-region primer, TCR beta cDNA was made from around 520 ng of total RNA. Three rounds of nested multiplex PCR with slightly modified ARM-PCR produced TCR beta libraries. Investigators reported that the first two PCR rounds, at 10 cycles each, used TRBV1-TRBV30 forward primers with a C-beta reverse primer. A single record per CDR3 protein comes from TCRdb applying MiXCR to the multiplex PCR reads. Of 100,000 to 150,000 distinct CDR3 sequences listed, 60% to 80% are singletons. The sample taken for sequencing was liver tumor tissue from sampling region 3. Subset reported: tumor region T3, left-lateral pole. This chain links TRBV5-1 with TRBJ2-1; weak D call: TRBD1 (5 bases). This clonotype originated in a woman aged 55 to 70 with primary liver carcinoma and hepatitis B virus infection. This CDR3 is CASSPLGQGADREQFF. The CDR3 DNA is TGCGCCAGCAGCCCGCTAGGACAAGGGGCTGATCGGGAGCAGTTCTTC.